This T cell receptor (beta chain) was identified during a study of T cells in Graves' hyperthyroidism and ophthalmopathy. What was amplified from RNA transcripts were TCR beta CDR3 regions. HTBI primers were the set used in a first-round RT-PCR of the TCR CDR3. TCRdb reanalysed the multiplex PCR reads using MiXCR and keeps one entry per CDR3 protein. The table shows fewer than 650,000 distinct CDR3 sequences, with approximately 13% occurring only once. This clonotype was recorded many times. Its specificity is not known. Before ophthalmopathy appeared, progressors gave blood at initial hyperthyroidism diagnosis. PBMCs stemmed from less than 13 ml fresh peripheral blood. This CDR3 is 14 amino acids long. Germline V gives CDR1 SEHNR, CDR2 FQNEAQ (reference sequence). Trimming removed 3 bases at V and 5 bases at J, with 10 bases between. Study-level results: Median prediction lead before ophthalmopathy onset was around seven months with the model.

The sample was blood. This TCR was recovered from a woman aged 30 to 39 with Graves' hyperthyroidism that later progressed to Graves' ophthalmopathy. The chain employs TRBV7-9 and TRBJ2-2; possible D gene TRBD1, 6 bases. The CDR3 DNA sequence: TGTGCCAGCAGCTTCGCCGGGACAACCGGGGAGCTGTTTTTT. It encodes CASSFAGTTGELFF. Using reference TRBV7-9 and TRBJ2-2 for the parts outside the CDR3, the full variable domain is DTGVSQNPRHKITKRGQNVTFRCDPISEHNRLYWYRQTLGQGPEFLTYFQNEAQLEKSRLLSDRFSAERPKGSFSTLEIQRTEQGDSAMYLCASSFAGTTGELFFGEGSRLTVL.